The 21 T cell receptor beta chains below were found in one sample sequenced in a study of breast tumors, draining lymph nodes, adjacent tissues. TCRdb itself ran the multiplex PCR reads through MiXCR, one entry per CDR3 protein. The table records about 89,000 distinct CDR3 sequences, about 27% of them present only once. The lymph nodes were axillary draining lymph nodes from breast cancer patients. Sequencing was carried out using axillary lymph node tissue. The origin of the receptors is a female donor with breast cancer. Some clones in this sample may be carry-over from other donors' samples.

There are many counts of this clonotype. This chain links TRBV7-2 with TRBJ2-1; no definite D call. The CDR3 is 13 amino acids. V lost 5 bases and J 4 bases, leaving 9 bases between the germline ends. CDR1 is SGHTA and CDR2 is FQGNSA in the germline V gene. The CDR3 reads CASSTDNYNEQFF. In DNA form, the CDR3 reads TGTGCCAGCAGCACCGACAATTACAATGAGCAGTTCTTC. Full variable domain (rest looked up from reference TRBV7-2 and TRBJ2-1): GAGVSQSPSNKVTEKGKDVELRCDPISGHTALYWYRQSLGQGLEFLIYFQGNSAPDKSGLPSDRFSAERTGGSVSTLTIQRTQQEDSAVYLCASSTDNYNEQFFGPGTRLTVL.

This clonotype has at least ten counts. The CDR3 protein is CASSLGESGHRMNTEAFF. The CDR3 nucleotides are TGTGCCAGCAGCTTAGGGGAATCCGGACATCGCATGAACACTGAAGCTTTCTTT. This rearrangement joins TRBV7-8 to TRBJ1-1, with D tentatively TRBD1 (5 bases). From germline, CDR1 is SGHVS and CDR2 FQNEAQ. The CDR3 is 18 residues long. The V and J ends lost 1 base and 0 bases respectively, with 18 bases between them.

Here the CDR3 DNA reads TGCAGTGCTAAAACCGGGACAGGGTCCCCCGATCAGTACTTC. Amino acid sequence: CSAKTGTGSPDQYF. V and J are TRBV20-1 and TRBJ2-7, with TRBD1 matching over 9 bases. Germline CDR1 DFQATT, CDR2 SNEGSKA (reference sequence). The CDR3 has 14 amino acids. V shed 4 bases, J shed 10 bases, and the junction held 14 bases outside the gene matches.

V is TRBV5-8 and J is TRBJ2-3; 7 bases agree with TRBD1. The junction had 7 bases not matched to a gene; V was cut back by 3 bases and J by 6 bases. The V gene's germline CDR1 is SGHTS and CDR2 YDEGEE. CDR3 length: 14 amino acids. CDR3 in amino acids: CASSSTGMGDTQYF. CDR3 bases: TGTGCCAGCAGCTCGACAGGGATGGGGGATACGCAGTATTTT. Drawing the rest from reference TRBV5-8 and TRBJ2-3, the complete variable domain is EAGVTQSPTHLIKTRGQQATLRCSPISGHTSVYWYQQALGLGLQFLLWYDEGEERNRGNFPPRFSGRQFPNYSSELNVNALELEDSALYLCASSSTGMGDTQYFGPGTRLTVL.

This clonotype occurred many times. The gene calls are TRBV25-1 and TRBJ1-2; the D is unclear. The length of the CDR3 is 13 residues. Per germline, CDR1 MGHDK and CDR2 SYGVNS. Between the trimmed V and J ends, which lost 3 bases and 8 bases, there was a span of 13 bases. The CDR3 reads CASSELSAQGYTF. In nucleotides, the CDR3 is TGTGCCAGCAGTGAGTTGTCCGCTCAAGGCTACACCTTC.

CDR3 bases: TGTGCGACCACTCCGGGGGTTTTGGTCGATGAGCAGTTCTTC. Amino acids: CATTPGVLVDEQFF. The rearrangement uses TRBV19 and TRBJ2-1; TRBD2 might be the D (6 bases). The CDR3 length is 14 residues. CDR1 LNHDA and CDR2 SQIVND come from the germline V gene (reference sequence).

On this clonotype: It may be a read error: a sequence one base away is much more abundant. The V and J genes are TRBV6-2 or TRBV6-3 and TRBJ2-7, with D tentatively TRBD1 (6 bases). V lost 5 bases and J 5 bases, leaving 16 bases between the germline ends. Looked up from germline, CDR1 is MNHEY and CDR2 is SVGEGT. The length of the CDR3 is 14 residues. CDR3 nucleotide sequence: TGTGCCAGCAGTCCCGTAGGGGGTATGGACGAGCAGTACTTC. Its protein product is CASSPVGGMDEQYF.

This clonotype was seen many times. This sequence joins TRBV11-2 and TRBJ1-2; no clear D. Germline-derived CDR1 and CDR2 are SGHAT and FQNNGV. This CDR3 region has 14 residues. Trimming shortened V by 4 bases and J by 4 bases, and 13 bases separated the two germline ends. The CDR3 spells CASSSSGPVYGYTF. The CDR3 nucleotides are TGTGCCAGCAGCTCGAGCGGGCCAGTCTATGGCTACACCTTC.

This clonotype was recorded many times. The CDR3 region has the DNA TGTGCCAGCAGCCAAGTTGGACTAGTGCAGTTCTTC. Protein sequence: CASSQVGLVQFF. This chain joins TRBV3-1 and TRBJ2-1, with TRBD2 matching 7 bases. V gave up 1 base and J gave up 12 bases; unmatched junction bases: 3. CDR1 LGHDT and CDR2 YNNKEL come from the germline V gene (reference sequence). The CDR3 has 12 amino acids.

This clonotype was recorded at least ten times. The rearrangement joins TRBV12-3 or TRBV12-4 to TRBJ2-1; TRBD2 matches at 8 bases. V shed 4 bases and J 6 bases; nucleotides not matched to a gene: 11. The CDR3 length is 16 residues. CDR3: CASSSAGTRYFNEQFF. CDR3 sequence (DNA): TGTGCCAGCAGTTCGGCCGGGACTAGATATTTCAATGAGCAGTTCTTC.

This clonotype has a count of ten or more. The chain joins TRBV6-1 to TRBJ2-3, with D possibly matching TRBD2 (6 bases). Germline V CDR1 and CDR2: MNHNS, SASEGT. This CDR3 has 15 amino acids. V was pared by 3 bases and J by 0 bases, with 10 bases between. Here the CDR3 DNA reads TGTGCCAGCAGTGATTCTGGGGGGAGCACAGATACGCAGTATTTT. As protein: CASSDSGGSTDTQYF.

Comments on this clonotype: The germline gene is not matched at one end of the junction; a read error may be the cause. V and J are TRBV9 and TRBJ1-1; D not resolved. The germline V gene has CDR1 SGDLS and CDR2 YYNGEE. This CDR3 contains 13 residues. The CDR3 sequence is CASRVEMHTEAFF. CDR3 nucleotide sequence: TGCGCCAGCAGAGTAGAGATGCACACTGAAGCTTTCTTT.

The chain has TRBV7-2 and TRBJ2-5, with 10 bases lining up with TRBD2. This CDR3 contains 15 residues. Germline CDR1 and CDR2: SGHTA and FQGNSA. Trimming cost V 5 bases and J 4 bases; bases outside gene matches: 7. CDR3 sequence reads: CASSPRASGRETQYF. The CDR3 DNA is TGTGCCAGCAGCCCCCGGGCTAGCGGGAGAGAGACCCAGTACTTC.

This clonotype was detected many times. V and J are TRBV4-1 and TRBJ1-4; 9 bases agree with TRBD1. The germline V gene has CDR1 MGHRA and CDR2 YSYEKL. V lost 0 bases and J lost 8; bases outside the gene matches: 7. This CDR3 is built from 16 residues. The CDR3 nucleotides are TGCGCCAGCAGCCAAGATAGGGACAGGGCAGACGAAAAACTGTTTTTT. Its protein is CASSQDRDRADEKLFF.

This clonotype was recorded at least ten times. This chain links TRBV19 with TRBJ2-3; 7 bases fit TRBD2. This CDR3 comprises 14 residues. The V and J ends lost 9 bases and 0 bases, in that order; junction bases with no gene match: 6. Looked up from germline, CDR1 is LNHDA and CDR2 is SQIVND (reference sequence). The CDR3 nucleotides are TGTGCCAGCCGGACTAGTCTTAGCACAGATACGCAGTATTTT. It yields the protein CASRTSLSTDTQYF.

In the case of this clonotype: Sequence at one end of the junction differs from germline and may be a read error. This sequence joins TRBV11-3 and TRBJ2-2; D is unresolved. This CDR3 has 17 amino acids. Germline assignment: CDR1 SGHNT and CDR2 YENEEA. The CDR3 here is CVSSSSGELANTGELFF. As DNA, the CDR3 is TGTGTCAGCAGCTCCTCGGGCGAGTTGGCGAACACCGGGGAGCTGTTTTTT. Full variable domain (missing parts from reference TRBV11-3 and TRBJ2-2): EAGVVQSPRYKIIEKKQPVAFWCNPISGHNTLYWYLQNLGQGPELLIRYENEEAVDDSQLPKDRFSAERLKGVDSTLKIQPAELGDSAVYLCVSSSSGELANTGELFFGEGSRLTVL.

This clonotype was seen repeatedly, ten times or more. The chain couples TRBV6-2 or TRBV6-3 to TRBJ1-5; 7 bases agree with TRBD1. CDR1 is MNHEY, CDR2 SVGEGT, per germline. J gave up 6 bases and V 6 bases, and 11 bases lay outside the gene matches. The CDR3 contains 15 residues. CDR3 region: CASRVTGVSSQPQHF. The CDR3 DNA follows: TGTGCCAGCAGAGTAACAGGGGTGAGTAGTCAGCCCCAGCATTTT.

As regards this clonotype: One junction end does not reproduce the germline sequence, and a read error may be involved. V is TRBV28 and J is TRBJ2-7; 7 bases are shared with TRBD2. Germline assignment: CDR1 MDHEN and CDR2 SYDVKM. The CDR3 is 13 amino acids. The DNA of the CDR3 is TGCGCCAGCAGTTTCGCTAGCGGTTACGTGCAGTACTTC. Translation gives CASSFASGYVQYF.

This clonotype was detected only once. One end of the junction fails to match germline, which may point to a read error. The rearrangement links TRBV5-4 to TRBJ2-3, with TRBD2 identical over 8 bases. Germline-derived CDR1 and CDR2 are SGHNT and YYREEE (reference sequence). The CDR3 is 17 residues long. The CDR3 sequence is CASSFPTSGACTDAQYF. In DNA, the CDR3 is TGTGCCAGCAGCTTCCCTACTAGCGGTGCTTGCACAGATGCGCAGTATTTT.

Ten or more counts support this clonotype. The rearrangement links TRBV4-3 to TRBJ2-7; maybe TRBD1 (6 bases). V was cut by 2 bases and J by 6 bases, with 11 bases left in between. Germline V lookup: CDR1 LGHNA, CDR2 YSLEER. The CDR3 length is 13 residues. CDR3 region: CASSQRQAGEQYF. DNA for the CDR3: TGCGCCAGCAGCCAACGACAGGCCGGCGAGCAGTACTTC.

There are many counts of this clonotype. Relative to the germline gene, one junction end is altered; a read error may explain this. The rearrangement uses TRBV6-6 and TRBJ2-7; unclear D gene. Germline CDR1 MNHNY, CDR2 SVGAGI (reference sequence). This CDR3 comprises 13 residues. The CDR3: CASSHSATYEQYF. Written as DNA, the CDR3 is TGTGCCAGCAGTCACTCCGCGACCTACGAGCAGTACTTC.